This entry describes one T cell receptor beta chain. This sample is drawn from a study of blood T cell repertoires in COVID-19. Study as a whole: Nucleic acid was either cDNA or gDNA, and it came from T cells, B-cell-depleted T cells, or PBMCs.

Germline loops: CDR1 SGDLS, CDR2 YYNGEE. The CDR3 spans 16 residues. Trimming took 3 bases from V and 4 from J; bases not matched to a gene: 7. TCRdb keeps only in-frame clones here, not all; method: immunoSEQ multiplex PCR. The sample comprises fewer than 350,000 clones, 70% to 90% of which are singletons, and roughly 2.2% rests with the top ten. The sequence was collected from a man aged 25 to 45 who had recovered from COVID-19. Sequenced sample: PBMCs or T cells enriched from blood (not recorded which). This sequence joins TRBV9 and TRBJ2-1; 10 bases match TRBD2. The CDR3 spells CASSASSGGPYNEQFF. CDR3 bases: TGTGCCAGCAGCGCATCTAGCGGGGGCCCTTACAATGAGCAGTTCTTC.